Shown below are 9 T cell receptor beta chains from a single sample sequenced in a study of post-analysis software for immune sequencing data. Libraries were made from TCR beta cDNA, and they carried unique molecular identifiers. TCRdb ran MiXCR on the PCR reads and lists one entry per CDR3 protein. The top ten clones hold roughly 3.4% of a sample with about 200,000 distinct CDR3 sequences, roughly 30% of them seen once. General study results and limits: Four to six TRBV segments were more frequent in patients than controls; TRBV5-6, TRBV5-1 and TRBV20-1 belonged to this group.

No antigen has been identified for these receptors. Material for sequencing was blood. Every receptor here comes from a girl aged 2-17 years with multiple sclerosis.

On this clonotype: This may be a read error, as it is one base from a much larger clone. The V gene is TRBV12-3 or TRBV12-4, the J gene TRBJ2-4; D possibly corresponds to TRBD2 (5 bases). The J call is doubtful: the DNA matches TRBJ2-7 better. CDR3 length equals 14 residues. The CDR3 DNA is TGTGTCAGCAGTCCCATGGGCGGGCGCTACGAGCAGTACTTC. It yields the protein CVSSPMGGRYEQYF.

The chain employs TRBV27 and TRBJ2-1; D is perhaps TRBD2 (5 bases). The CDR3 is 11 residues long. Germline V gives CDR1 MNHEY, CDR2 SMNVEV (reference sequence). The V and J ends lost 7 bases and 9 bases respectively, with 10 bases between them. Here the CDR3 DNA reads TGTGCCAGCAACTTAGGAGGTGAGCAGTTCTTC. Translation: CASNLGGEQFF.

The chain has TRBV5-5 and TRBJ2-2; TRBD2 is a possible D gene (6 bases). CDR1 is SGHKS, CDR2 YYEKEE, per germline (reference sequence). The CDR3 is 15 residues long. Between the trimmed V and J ends, which lost 4 bases and 0 bases, there was a span of 10 bases. CDR3 region: CASSPGGTNTGELFF. In DNA, the CDR3 is TGTGCCAGCAGCCCTGGAGGGACGAACACCGGGGAGCTGTTTTTT.

Note on this clonotype: A junction end diverges from the germline sequence, so it may reflect a read error. This chain uses TRBV5-1 with TRBJ2-1; the match to TRBD1 covers 8 bases. Per the germline V gene, CDR1 is SGHRS and CDR2 is YFSETQ. This CDR3 contains 17 residues. The CDR3: CASSQGTGHIPYDERFF. Here the CDR3 DNA reads TGCGCCAGCAGCCAAGGGACAGGCCATATCCCCTACGATGAGCGGTTCTTC.

V is TRBV7-2 and J is TRBJ1-5, with 8 bases lining up with TRBD1. V shed 4 bases and J 4 bases; nucleotides not matched to a gene: 3. The CDR3 sequence is 14 residues long. Germline V gives CDR1 SGHTA, CDR2 FQGNSA. The CDR3 loop reads CASSYRTGNQPQHF. Written as DNA, the CDR3 is TGTGCCAGCAGCTACAGGACAGGGAATCAGCCCCAGCATTTT.

This clonotype was recorded a few times. This chain joins TRBV29-1 and TRBJ2-5; TRBD1 might be the D (5 bases). CDR1 SQVTM and CDR2 ANQGSEA come from the germline V gene. The CDR3 is 14 residues long. V lost 3 bases, J lost 11 bases, and 22 bases lay in between. The CDR3 sequence: CSVDPGYILHEQYF. The DNA for the CDR3 is TGCAGCGTTGATCCAGGGTATATTTTACATGAGCAGTACTTC.

The chain couples TRBV7-3 to TRBJ2-2; D is undetermined. V lost 5 bases to trimming and J lost 5 bases, with 18 bases between them. The CDR3 has 16 amino acids. From germline, CDR1 is SGHTA and CDR2 FQGTGA. CDR3 residues: CASSLSSAGWTGELFF. The CDR3 DNA reads as TGTGCCAGCAGCCTAAGTTCGGCCGGATGGACCGGGGAGCTGTTTTTT.

The chain has TRBV10-3 and TRBJ2-5; D tentatively fits TRBD1 or TRBD2 (6 bases each). This CDR3 comprises 14 residues. The germline gives CDR1 ENHRY, CDR2 SYGVKD. V lost 6 bases to trimming and J lost 5 bases, with 16 bases between them. CDR3 sequence reads: CAISEHRGQETQYF. The CDR3 DNA reads as TGTGCCATCAGCGAACACCGGGGGCAGGAGACCCAGTACTTC.

This clonotype was picked up a small number of times. The rearrangement joins TRBV11-2 to TRBJ1-1; D unresolved. There are 13 residues in the CDR3. Trimming shortened V by 7 bases and J by 8 bases, and 17 bases separated the two germline ends. The germline CDR1 and CDR2 sequences are SGHAT and FQNNGV. CDR3 nucleotides: TGTGCCAGCACGCGTGGGGAGGTGGGCGAAGCTTTCTTT. This sequence encodes CASTRGEVGEAFF.